The 5 T cell receptor beta chains reported below all come from one sample, sequenced in a study of blood T cell repertoires in COVID-19. Using immunoSEQ multiplex PCR, the repertoire was profiled, and TCRdb retains in-frame clones only, with some absent. Here the sample spans approximately 470,000 clones, 75% to 90% being singletons. Input material: peripheral blood. Receptor source: a human donor in a cohort sampled during active COVID-19.

The CDR3 DNA sequence: TGTGCCAGCAGTTTACCCAGGGGGACTGGAAACACCATATATTTT. Translated: CASSLPRGTGNTIYF. The chain joins TRBV28 to TRBJ1-3, with 7 bases matching TRBD1. After removal of 2 bases from V and 2 bases from J, the junction contained 3 bases not matched to a gene. Germline V gene sequence: CDR1 MDHEN, CDR2 SYDVKM. CDR3 length: 15 amino acids.

The rearrangement uses TRBV5-4 and TRBJ1-4; TRBD1 matches at 7 bases. V lost 4 bases, J lost 15 bases, and 6 bases stayed unmatched. Germline CDR1 SGHNT, CDR2 YYREEE (reference sequence). The CDR3 runs to 11 residues. CDR3 DNA: TGTGCCAGCAGCGATAGGACAGGAATGTTTTTT. Its protein product is CASSDRTGMFF. Variable domain in full (rest from reference TRBV5-4 and TRBJ1-4): ETGVTQSPTHLIKTRGQQVTLRCSSQSGHNTVSWYQQALGQGPQFIFQYYREEENGRGNFPPRFSGLQFPNYSSELNVNALELDDSALYLCASSDRTGMFFGSGTQLSVL.

The chain combines TRBV1 with TRBJ2-3; TRBD2 is taken as the D call from the table, unchecked against the DNA. TRBV1 is a known pseudogene. CDR3 length: 17 residues. The CDR3 sequence: CTSSQGPTSGGTDTQYF. CDR3 sequence (DNA): TGCACCAGCAGCCAAGGCCCGACTAGCGGGGGCACAGATACGCAGTATTTT.

The chain couples TRBV10-1 to TRBJ2-3; TRBD2 agrees at 9 bases. The CDR3 length is 16 residues. The ends lost 6 bases at V and 6 bases at J; junction bases unmatched: 13. The V gene's germline CDR1 is WNHNN and CDR2 SYGVQD (reference sequence). Here the CDR3 DNA reads TGCGCCAGCAGCCTCGGGGCAGCGGGAGGATCGGATACGCAGTATTTT. Protein product: CASSLGAAGGSDTQYF.

This clone occurred a few times. The gene calls are TRBV5-1 and TRBJ2-7; TRBD2 is a possible D gene (6 bases). There are 16 residues in the CDR3. V was pared by 4 bases and J by 0 bases, with 17 bases between. Germline V gene data show CDR1 as SGHRS and CDR2 as YFSETQ. In DNA form, the CDR3 reads TGCGCCAGCAGCCTTACGAGCGGGTTCAGCTCCTACGAGCAGTACTTC. This codes for CASSLTSGFSSYEQYF.